Shown below are 27 T cell receptor beta chains from a single sample sequenced in a study of T cell repertoires in cytomegalovirus infection. A single record per CDR3 protein comes from TCRdb applying MiXCR to the reads. The profile covers around 230,000 distinct CDR3 sequences, with approximately 6.7% appearing a single time and 6.5% taken by the ten largest. Material: PBMCs. All receptors come from a human donor in good health (CMV status not recorded). Some clones in this sample may be carry-over from other donors' samples.

In this sample, this clonotype turned up many times. CDR3 sequence: CASSVRANGEAFF. The CDR3 DNA is TGTGCCAGCAGCGTAAGGGCGAACGGTGAAGCTTTCTTT. The chain has TRBV7-2 and TRBJ1-1; D call uncertain. The V gene lost 5 bases and the J gene lost 7 bases, with 14 bases spanning the gap. Germline loops: CDR1 SGHTA, CDR2 FQGNSA. CDR3 length equals 13 residues.

This clonotype was seen at least ten times. This chain connects TRBV7-2 to TRBJ2-7, with no clear D. This CDR3 comprises 13 residues. The V end was cut by 1 base, the J end by 0 bases, with 4 bases between. The germline gives CDR1 SGHTA, CDR2 FQGNSA. The CDR3 sequence: CASSLGASYEQYF. The CDR3 DNA reads as TGTGCCAGCAGCTTAGGTGCCTCCTACGAGCAGTACTTC. Combining the CDR3 with reference TRBV7-2 and TRBJ2-7 gives the whole variable domain GAGVSQSPSNKVTEKGKDVELRCDPISGHTALYWYRQSLGQGLEFLIYFQGNSAPDKSGLPSDRFSAERTGGSVSTLTIQRTQQEDSAVYLCASSLGASYEQYFGPGTRLTVT.

This clonotype showed up many times. V is TRBV20-1 and J is TRBJ1-2, with TRBD1 as a possible D gene (6 bases). The CDR3 sequence is 14 residues long. CDR1 and CDR2 (germline): DFQATT, SNEGSKA (reference sequence). V was shortened by 1 base and J by 5 bases, with 14 bases between the two germline ends. CDR3 residues: CSARVPGETYGYTF. As DNA, the CDR3 is TGCAGTGCTAGAGTTCCAGGGGAAACGTATGGCTACACCTTC.

This clonotype turned up a few times. The rearrangement links TRBV6-6 to TRBJ2-3; TRBD1 or TRBD2 may be the D gene (5 bases each). Trimming pared 3 bases from V and 5 bases from J, leaving 15 bases between. Germline V gives CDR1 MNHNY, CDR2 SVGAGI (reference sequence). The CDR3 has 15 residues. The CDR3 DNA follows: TGTGCCAGCAGTTATCTGGGGGACGTAGGAGATACGCAGTATTTT. It is translated as CASSYLGDVGDTQYF.

The sample holds many counts of this clonotype. The gene calls are TRBV20-1 and TRBJ1-1, with TRBD1 matching 11 bases. With V trimmed by 0 bases and J by 6 bases, 6 bases remained unmatched. The germline gives CDR1 DFQATT, CDR2 SNEGSKA (reference sequence). The CDR3 contains 15 residues. CDR3 protein: CSARDLGQGAAEAFF. The CDR3 coding sequence is TGCAGTGCTAGAGATCTAGGACAGGGGGCCGCTGAAGCTTTCTTT.

This clonotype was counted at least ten times. This sequence joins TRBV4-2 and TRBJ1-2; D might be TRBD1 (5 bases). The CDR3 is 13 amino acids. The germline gives CDR1 LGHNA, CDR2 YNFKEQ. With 0 bases removed from V and 8 bases from J, the gap between germline ends came to 10 bases. CDR3 loop: CASSQDRARGYTF. The CDR3 DNA reads as TGTGCCAGCAGCCAAGACAGGGCGAGAGGCTACACCTTC.

This clonotype was detected ten times or more. The chain has TRBV30 and TRBJ2-7; no firm D call. The CDR3 has 12 amino acids. The V end was cut by 0 bases, the J end by 4 bases, with 7 bases between. Germline V gene data show CDR1 as GTSNPN and CDR2 as SVGIG (reference sequence). The CDR3 nucleotides read TGTGCCTGGAGTGTAAACGGGTACGAGCAGTACTTC. It encodes CAWSVNGYEQYF.

This clonotype has just a few counts. This chain connects TRBV5-4 to TRBJ1-2; possible D gene TRBD1, 6 bases. The CDR3 runs 13 residues. V gave up 4 bases and J gave up 2 bases, with 9 bases separating them. Germline CDR1 SGHNT, CDR2 YYREEE (reference sequence). CDR3 residues: CASSNDRNYGYTF. The CDR3 nucleotides read TGTGCCAGCAGCAACGACAGGAACTATGGCTACACCTTC.

There are many counts of this clonotype. The chain joins TRBV7-2 to TRBJ2-1; 8 bases match TRBD1. V lost 3 bases to trimming and J lost 5 bases; unmatched junction nucleotides: 6. Germline V lookup: CDR1 SGHTA, CDR2 FQGNSA. The CDR3 is 15 residues long. The DNA of the CDR3 is TGTGCCAGCAGCTTCGTGGACAGGGCAAACAATGAGCAGTTCTTC. Its protein is CASSFVDRANNEQFF.

V is TRBV12-3 or TRBV12-4 and J is TRBJ1-1; TRBD1 aligns across 7 bases. The trim removed 6 bases at V and 8 bases at J, leaving 6 bases unmatched. The CDR3 is 12 residues long. The CDR3 sequence: CASRTDRDEAFF. CDR3 sequence (DNA): TGTGCCAGCAGGACCGACAGGGACGAAGCTTTCTTT.

This clonotype has at least ten counts. The chain uses TRBV2 and TRBJ2-7; the match to TRBD1 covers 7 bases. Germline V gene lookup returns CDR1 SNHLY and CDR2 FYNNEI. V lost 7 bases, J lost 7 bases, and 10 bases stayed unmatched. This CDR3 comprises 13 residues. The CDR3 DNA follows: TGTGCCAGCAACCTAGACAGGGTGGGAGAGCAGTACTTC. Its translation: CASNLDRVGEQYF.

This clonotype appeared a few times. The chain combines TRBV19 with TRBJ1-4, with D uncertain. Trimming pared 4 bases from V and 13 bases from J, leaving 16 bases between. Germline CDR1 reads LNHDA; CDR2 reads SQIVND (reference sequence). The CDR3 runs 13 residues. CDR3 bases: TGTGCCAGTAGTACCGGAAAGGGTCGGCGACTGTTTTTT. This translates into CASSTGKGRRLFF.

This clonotype was counted many times. The V call is TRBV5-5, the J call TRBJ1-5; possibly TRBD1 for D (6 bases). This CDR3 has 14 amino acids. V lost 3 bases and J lost 7, with 14 bases in between. Germline CDR1 and CDR2: SGHKS and YYEKEE (reference sequence). CDR3 nucleotides: TGTGCCAGCAGCTCACAGGGCAGGGACCAGCCCCAGCATTTT. Its protein product is CASSSQGRDQPQHF.

This clonotype was seen repeatedly, ten times or more. This sequence joins TRBV28 and TRBJ1-4; perhaps TRBD1 as D (6 bases). The V end was cut by 7 bases, the J end by 3 bases, with 18 bases between. Germline V lookup: CDR1 MDHEN, CDR2 SYDVKM. The CDR3 runs 16 residues. In DNA form, the CDR3 reads TGTGCCAGCACCCTCCTTGGCCGGGGGCCTAATGAAAAACTGTTTTTT. Protein product: CASTLLGRGPNEKLFF.

This clonotype was recorded at least ten times. V is TRBV7-2 and J is TRBJ1-2, with D unresolved. The germline V gene encodes CDR1 SGHTA and CDR2 FQGNSA. The CDR3 runs to 13 residues. Trimming cost V 4 bases and J 6 bases, with 12 bases left between them. CDR3: CASSSRSTNGYTF. In DNA, the CDR3 is TGTGCCAGCAGCTCACGATCCACGAATGGCTACACCTTC.

The J gene is TRBJ1-1, the V gene TRBV12-3 or TRBV12-4, with D hard to call. Trimming stripped 6 bases from V and 1 base from J, with 9 bases between. The CDR3 contains 13 residues. The CDR3 loop reads CASRDRENTEAFF. In nucleotides, the CDR3 is TGTGCCAGCAGAGATCGGGAGAACACTGAAGCTTTCTTT.

Ten or more counts support this clonotype. The genes are TRBV7-2 and TRBJ1-4; D gene ambiguous. The V gene lost 3 bases and the J gene lost 3 bases, with 5 bases spanning the gap. Germline CDR1 and CDR2: SGHTA and FQGNSA. The CDR3 loop spans 13 amino acids. The CDR3 bases are TGTGCCAGCAGCTTTTCGTCTAATGAAAAACTGTTTTTT. This codes for CASSFSSNEKLFF.

This clonotype was seen ten or more times. This chain connects TRBV28 to TRBJ2-2; 7 positions agree with TRBD1. CDR3 length: 15 amino acids. Germline V gene data show CDR1 as MDHEN and CDR2 as SYDVKM. Losses at the gene ends were 6 bases for V and 2 bases for J; bases not matched to a gene: 6. CDR3 DNA sequence: TGTGCCAGCAGCTCGACAGGGAGAAACACCGGGGAGCTGTTTTTT. It yields the protein CASSSTGRNTGELFF.

This clonotype appeared many times. The chain recombines TRBV19 with TRBJ1-1; D unclear. With 3 bases removed from V and 4 bases from J, the gap between germline ends came to 6 bases. CDR1 and CDR2 (germline): LNHDA, SQIVND (reference sequence). This CDR3 spans 12 amino acids. The CDR3: CASSIKRTEAFF. CDR3 DNA: TGTGCCAGTAGTATCAAGCGCACTGAAGCTTTCTTT.

At least ten counts were recorded for this clonotype. This rearrangement joins TRBV6-2 or TRBV6-3 to TRBJ2-7; no firm D call. V was clipped by 2 bases and J by 1 base, with 9 bases between them. CDR1 MNHEY and CDR2 SVGEGT come from the germline V gene. This CDR3 has 14 residues. CDR3 residues: CASSYPPASYEQYF. The CDR3, as DNA: TGTGCCAGCAGTTACCCCCCAGCTTCCTACGAGCAGTACTTC.

There are many counts of this clonotype. The chain links TRBV28 to TRBJ1-1; the D gene is possibly TRBD1 (5 bases). Deletions cut 8 bases from V and 3 bases from J, with 13 bases between. Germline V gene lookup returns CDR1 MDHEN and CDR2 SYDVKM. This CDR3 spans 13 amino acids. The CDR3 here is CASVVEGYTEAFF. In nucleotides, the CDR3 is TGTGCCAGCGTAGTGGAGGGGTACACTGAAGCTTTCTTT.

Many counts were recorded for this clonotype. The chain has TRBV30 and TRBJ1-5; D unresolved. V gave up 5 bases and J gave up 7 bases, with 15 bases separating them. CDR3 length equals 13 residues. Germline assignment: CDR1 GTSNPN and CDR2 SVGIG (reference sequence). CDR3 sequence (DNA): TGTGCCTGGGCGTCGAGGCCCGAACAGCCCCAGCATTTT. Protein: CAWASRPEQPQHF.

This clonotype was seen ten or more times. The J gene is TRBJ2-3, the V gene TRBV23-1; D is unclear. TRBV23-1 qualifies as an ORF whose function is uncertain. The CDR3 is 13 residues long. Trimming took 4 bases from V and 5 from J, leaving 10 bases between them. The CDR3 spells CASSRAAEDTQYF. Written as DNA, the CDR3 is TGCGCCAGCAGTCGCGCTGCGGAAGATACGCAGTATTTT.

This clonotype occurred many times. The V call is TRBV7-8, the J call TRBJ1-4; D call uncertain. CDR1 SGHVS and CDR2 FQNEAQ come from the germline V gene. V was cut by 5 bases and J by 5 bases, with 6 bases left in between. This CDR3 comprises 12 residues. In DNA form, the CDR3 reads TGTGCCAGCAGCCGTTCGAATGAAAAACTGTTTTTT. It yields the protein CASSRSNEKLFF.

This clonotype was detected many times. This rearrangement joins TRBV19 to TRBJ1-5; 7 positions match TRBD1. Looked up from germline, CDR1 is LNHDA and CDR2 is SQIVND (reference sequence). Unmatched junction bases numbered 6, after V lost 4 bases and J lost 0 bases. The CDR3 consists of 16 residues. CDR3 in amino acids: CASSTPGQLSNQPQHF. The CDR3 DNA reads as TGTGCCAGTAGTACTCCGGGACAGCTTAGCAATCAGCCCCAGCATTTT.

This clonotype occurred many times. This chain links TRBV6-2 or TRBV6-3 with TRBJ1-2; a weak D match, TRBD1 (6 bases). This CDR3 has 14 residues. The germline V and J ends were trimmed by 2 bases and 0 bases, with 7 bases remaining between them. In germline, CDR1 is MNHEY, CDR2 SVGEGT. CDR3 coding DNA: TGTGCCAGCAGTTACGGGGGGCCTAACTATGGCTACACCTTC. Translating gives CASSYGGPNYGYTF.

This clonotype appeared many times. The chain carries TRBV5-5 and TRBJ2-7; the D is unclear. Germline assignment: CDR1 SGHKS and CDR2 YYEKEE (reference sequence). There are 13 residues in the CDR3. Between the trimmed V and J ends, which lost 2 bases and 1 base, there was a span of 7 bases. CDR3 nucleotides: TGTGCCAGCAGCTTTACGTCGTCCTACGAGCAGTACTTC. This translates into CASSFTSSYEQYF.